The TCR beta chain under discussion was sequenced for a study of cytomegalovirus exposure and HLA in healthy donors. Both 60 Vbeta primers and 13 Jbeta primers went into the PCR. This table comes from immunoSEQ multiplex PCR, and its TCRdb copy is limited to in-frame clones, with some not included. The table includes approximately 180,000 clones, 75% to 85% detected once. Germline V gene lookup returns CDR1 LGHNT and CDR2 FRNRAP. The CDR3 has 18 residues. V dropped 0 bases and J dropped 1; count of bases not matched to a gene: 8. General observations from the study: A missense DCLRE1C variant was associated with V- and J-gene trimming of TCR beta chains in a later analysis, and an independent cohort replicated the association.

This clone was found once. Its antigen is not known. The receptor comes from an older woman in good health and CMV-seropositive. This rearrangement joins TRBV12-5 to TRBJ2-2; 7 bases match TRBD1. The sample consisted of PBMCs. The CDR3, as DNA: TGTGCTAGTGGTTTGGTAAAGGGGGCCCGAAGGAACACCGGGGAGCTGTTTTTT. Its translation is CASGLVKGARRNTGELFF.